This TCR delta chain was sequenced during a study of γδ T cells in repeated Plasmodium falciparum infection. Whole-study context: Donors had four controlled P. falciparum NF54 infections over approximately 640 days.

Flow sorting of PBMC yielded separate Vgamma9/Vdelta2+ and Vdelta2-negative gammadelta T cell populations for bulk repertoire analysis. Germline loops: CDR1 TSWWSYY, CDR2 QGS. The CDR3 is 24 residues long. Trimming left V 4 bases short and J 3 bases short, with 42 bases between. Study findings and constraints: Malian donors came from one small rural village, predominantly one ethnic group. Vgamma9/Vdelta2+ repertoires stayed stably polyclonal over time and infection.

Both TRG and TRD chains were sequenced from each sorted sample. TCRdb called clones anew from the multiplex PCR reads with CATT. Among approximately 93,000 delta-chain clones listed, more than 0.85% were seen once. This clone was seen repeatedly, ten times or more. Antigen specificity is unknown. The chain carries TRDV1 and TRDJ1; possibly TRDD2 or TRDD3 for D (7 bases each). The sample comprised gamma-delta T cells from blood. This sequence originates from a pool of human donors (malaria-infected and uninfected, not separated). The CDR3 spells CALGATPAFLGRGIRVGPPDKLIF. DNA for the CDR3: TGTGCTCTTGGGGCCACTCCGGCCTTCCTTGGGAGGGGGATTCGGGTTGGGCCTCCCGATAAACTCATCTTT.